One and the same sample provided the 8 T cell receptor beta chains below, sequenced in a study of metastatic and nonmetastatic thyroid tumors. No patient had received any treatment before thyroid surgery. MiXCR was used by TCRdb to re-call the PCR reads. The sample includes tens of thousands of clones, 20% to 25% seen only once; the top ten take about 43%. The sample was blood. The receptors derive from a female donor with papillary thyroid cancer or a benign thyroid nodule (not recorded which). Some clones in this sample may be carry-over from other donors' samples.

This clone showed up many times. Here the CDR3 DNA reads TGTGCCAGCAGCGTAGCGGACGGGATCACCGGGGAGCTGTTTTTT. As protein: CASSVADGITGELFF. The chain combines TRBV9 with TRBJ2-2; D might be TRBD2 (5 bases). The germline V and J ends were trimmed by 0 bases and 4 bases, with 10 bases remaining between them. The CDR3 loop spans 15 amino acids. The germline gives CDR1 SGDLS, CDR2 YYNGEE.

V is TRBV30 and J is TRBJ2-2; D perhaps matches TRBD1 (6 bases). The CDR3 runs to 11 residues. CDR1 is GTSNPN and CDR2 is SVGIG in the germline V gene (reference sequence). CDR3 loop: CSVGGFRELFF. In DNA, the CDR3 is TGTTCCGTAGGGGGATTTCGGGAGCTGTTTTTT.

The chain joins TRBV5-1 to TRBJ2-7, with 8 bases matching TRBD1. The trim removed 0 bases at V and 2 bases at J, leaving 4 bases unmatched. This CDR3 region has 15 residues. Germline loops: CDR1 SGHRS, CDR2 YFSETQ. CDR3 DNA sequence: TGCGCCAGCAGCTTGGTCGGGACAGGTGCCTACGAGCAGTACTTC. It yields the protein CASSLVGTGAYEQYF. The entire variable domain, with the rest obtained from reference TRBV5-1 and TRBJ2-7, is as follows: KAGVTQTPRYLIKTRGQQVTLSCSPISGHRSVSWYQQTPGQGLQFLFEYFSETQRNKGNFPGRFSGRQFSNSRSEMNVSTLELGDSALYLCASSLVGTGAYEQYFGPGTRLTVT.

This clone was recorded a few times. The V gene is TRBV27, the J gene TRBJ2-7; 9 bases are shared with TRBD1. CDR1 and CDR2 (germline): MNHEY, SMNVEV (reference sequence). CDR3 size: 14 residues. The ends lost 5 bases at V and 4 bases at J; junction bases unmatched: 6. CDR3 in amino acids: CASSPGTGWYEQYF. The CDR3 nucleotides are TGTGCCAGCAGTCCGGGGACAGGGTGGTACGAGCAGTACTTC.

There are many counts of this clone. Being one base from a much bigger clone, this may be a read error. In the same sample, other DNA sequences code for this CDR3. As DNA, the CDR3 is TGCGCCAGCAGCCTCAGACAGACTAATTCACCCCTCCACTTT. It codes for CASSLRQTNSPLHF. This chain connects TRBV12-3 or TRBV12-4 to TRBJ1-6; the D gene is possibly TRBD1 (5 bases). This CDR3 comprises 14 residues.

This clone was found a few times. As DNA, the CDR3 is TGTGCCAGCAGCGGCCGGACAGGGGATCAGGCTGTTGGCAATCAGCCCCAGCATTTT. Protein sequence: CASSGRTGDQAVGNQPQHF. J is TRBJ1-5 and V is TRBV11-1, with 9 bases lining up with TRBD1. Per the germline V gene, CDR1 is SGHAT and CDR2 is FQDESV (reference sequence). With V trimmed by 5 bases and J by 2 bases, 16 bases remained unmatched. The CDR3 has 19 amino acids.

This clone was seen only a few times. The chain has TRBV6-1 and TRBJ2-7; no definite D call. CDR1 is MNHNS and CDR2 is SASEGT in the germline V gene. The CDR3 sequence is 15 residues long. Trimming cost V 2 bases and J 2 bases, with 13 bases left between them. The CDR3: CASSESGYRTYEQYF. The DNA for the CDR3 is TGTGCCAGCAGTGAATCCGGTTACCGAACCTACGAGCAGTACTTC.

The chain couples TRBV7-2 to TRBJ1-5; D is perhaps TRBD1 (6 bases). Looked up from germline, CDR1 is SGHTA and CDR2 is FQGNSA. There are 13 residues in the CDR3. The germline V and J ends were trimmed by 10 bases and 3 bases, with 13 bases remaining between them. As DNA, the CDR3 is TGTGCCATCGGACAGACCTTCAATCAGCCCCAGCATTTT. Translation gives CAIGQTFNQPQHF.